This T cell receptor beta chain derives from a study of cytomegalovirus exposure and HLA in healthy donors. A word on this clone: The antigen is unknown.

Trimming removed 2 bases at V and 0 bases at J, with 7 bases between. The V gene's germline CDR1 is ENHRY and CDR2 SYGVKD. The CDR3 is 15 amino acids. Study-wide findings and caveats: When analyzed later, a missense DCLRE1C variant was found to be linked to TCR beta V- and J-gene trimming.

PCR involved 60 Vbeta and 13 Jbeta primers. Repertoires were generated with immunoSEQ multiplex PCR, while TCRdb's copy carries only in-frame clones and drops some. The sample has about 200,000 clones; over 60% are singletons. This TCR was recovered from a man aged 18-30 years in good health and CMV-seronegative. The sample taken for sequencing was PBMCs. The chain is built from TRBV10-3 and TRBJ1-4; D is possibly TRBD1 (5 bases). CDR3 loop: CAISEGTATNEKLFF. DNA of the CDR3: TGTGCCATCAGTGAGGGGACTGCAACTAATGAAAAACTGTTTTTT.